These T cell receptor beta chains were read from a single sample in a study of blood T cell repertoires in COVID-19. Profiling relied on immunoSEQ multiplex PCR, and the TCRdb table lists in-frame clones only, not all of them. The table includes under 250,000 clones, around 80% detected once. Sequenced material: peripheral blood. These receptors originate from a woman between 45 and 60 years old with acute or convalescent COVID-19. CDR3s include the opening cysteine and the closing phenylalanine or tryptophan. A D gene is named only where the DNA matches it firmly. A clone size is listed for some rows: how often the clone was seen (once, few, many), or a class if it is expanded.

once	TRBV19	TRBJ1-1	-	TGTGCCAGTAGTATTTCCGCTGGGAGCACTGAAGCTTTCTTT	CASSISAGSTEAFF
-	TRBV27	TRBJ2-7	TRBD1	TGTGCCAGCAGTCCGACAGGGGGGGGACCAGCGTTTTACGAGCAGTACTTC	CASSPTGGGPAFYEQYF
-	TRBV29-1	TRBJ1-2	TRBD1	TGCAGCGTTGAAGCGTTCGACAGGGATAACTATGGCTACACCTTC	CSVEAFDRDNYGYTF
many	TRBV24-1	TRBJ2-2	-	TGTGCCACTCAGCAAGGGACTTCGAACACCGGGGAGCTGTTTTTT	CATQQGTSNTGELFF
-	TRBV29-1	TRBJ2-5	-	TGCAGCGTCACCTGGGACTCGCTCAGGGAGACCCAGTACTTC	CSVTWDSLRETQYF
-	TRBV5-1	TRBJ2-5	-	TGCGCCAGCAGGCGGGGTTATGGGGAGACCCAGTACTTC	CASRRGYGETQYF
-	TRBV19	TRBJ1-3	-	TGTGCCAGTAGTATTAGTAGTTCTGGAAACACCATATATTTT	CASSISSSGNTIYF
-	TRBV13	TRBJ2-5	TRBD2	TGTGCCAGCAGGCGACTAGCGGGAGTCCTTGAAGAGACCCAGTACTTC	CASRRLAGVLEETQYF
-	TRBV19	TRBJ2-7	TRBD2	TGTGCCAGTAGTAGCGAACTAGCGAGAGGCTACGAGCAGTACTTC	CASSSELARGYEQYF
-	TRBV6-5	TRBJ2-3	TRBD1	TGTGCCAGCACTCTGGGGACAGGGACGACAGATACGCAGTATTTT	CASTLGTGTTDTQYF
-	TRBV19	TRBJ2-3	TRBD1	TGTGCCAGTAGTGGGGACAGGGGCACAGATACGCAGTATTTT	CASSGDRGTDTQYF
-	TRBV25-1	TRBJ1-1	-	TGTGCCAGCAGTGAATATCTGACAGACAACACTGAAGCTTTCTTT	CASSEYLTDNTEAFF
few	TRBV7-6	TRBJ2-6	-	TGTGCCAGCAGCTTGCAAGTGCCTAGGGGGGCCAACGTCCTGACTTTC	CASSLQVPRGANVLTF
once	TRBV7-5	TRBJ2-3	-	TGTGCCAGAAGCCTCCCTCGAGAGGGTTGGGTGGATACGCAGTATTTT	CARSLPREGWVDTQYF
-	TRBV28	TRBJ1-1	TRBD1	TGTGCCAGCAGCCAGGGGGCCCATCCTGAAGCTTTCTTT	CASSQGAHPEAFF
-	TRBV28	TRBJ2-7	-	TGTGCCAGCAGTTTATCCGCTTCCGGGACTGGGTACTTC	CASSLSASGTGYF
-	TRBV5-8	TRBJ1-1	-	TGTGCCAGCAGCTTTACAAGTAAAGCTTTCTTT	CASSFTSKAFF
-	TRBV10-1	TRBJ2-2	TRBD2	TGCGCCAGCAGTGATAGGCACGGGAGGGCGAACACCGGGGAGCTGTTTTTT	CASSDRHGRANTGELFF
-	TRBV18	TRBJ1-4	-	TGTGCCAGCTCACCAGACGGCCAGTCCAGGGAAAAACTGTTTTTT	CASSPDGQSREKLFF
many	TRBV19	TRBJ2-3	-	TGTGCCAGTAGTACCTTATTAACTGGCACAGATACGCAGTATTTT	CASSTLLTGTDTQYF
once	TRBV10-2	TRBJ2-3	-	TGCGCCAGCAGCGCCGGACTAACCACGCAGTATTTT	CASSAGLTTQYF
few	TRBV6-5	TRBJ2-2	-	TGTGCCAGCAGGGGGCTAGGCACCGGGGAGCTGTTTTTT	CASRGLGTGELFF
once	TRBV5-1	TRBJ2-3	-	TGCGCCAGCAGCTTTATGGGGGGGCATGGGGATACGCAGTATTTT	CASSFMGGHGDTQYF
-	TRBV11-3	TRBJ2-1	TRBD2	TGTGCCAGCAGCTCCTCCGGAGCGAGTAGCGGGGGGGGCAATGAGCAGTTCTTC	CASSSSGASSGGGNEQFF
once	TRBV2	TRBJ2-7	TRBD2	TGTGCCAGCACGGGGCTCACTAGCGGGCGCCTCGACGAGCAGTACTTC	CASTGLTSGRLDEQYF
-	TRBV27	TRBJ1-2	-	TGTGCCAGCAGTTTGTGGCCTGGGGATGGAGGTGGCTACACCTTC	CASSLWPGDGGGYTF
-	TRBV25-1	TRBJ1-6	-	TGTGCCAGCGGGCAGCAATATAATTCACCCCTCCACTTT	CASGQQYNSPLHF
-	TRBV2	TRBJ1-1	TRBD1	TGTGCCAGCAGGACCAGACAGGGGGGTGAAGCTTTCTTT	CASRTRQGGEAFF
-	TRBV6-5	TRBJ1-1	TRBD1	TGTGCCAGCAGACCGGGACAGGTGAACACTGAAGCTTTCTTT	CASRPGQVNTEAFF
-	TRBV2	TRBJ2-5	TRBD1	TGTGCCAGCACTAGGGACAGAGACCAAGAGACCCAGTACTTC	CASTRDRDQETQYF
-	TRBV29-1	TRBJ2-1	TRBD2	TGCAGCGTTGCCCTACCGCTACTAGCGGGAGTGAGGAATGAGCAGTTCTTC	CSVALPLLAGVRNEQFF
-	TRBV25-1	TRBJ1-2	-	TGTGCAGTGGCTTCTACTGGCGGGGCGTATGGCTACACCTTC	CAVASTGGAYGYTF
-	TRBV6-5	TRBJ2-3	-	TGTGCCAGCAGTTACTCAGGGACTAGCACAGATACGCAGTATTTT	CASSYSGTSTDTQYF